The following is a T cell receptor beta chain sequence with its context. The sample comes from a study of blood T cell repertoires in COVID-19. The wider study: The United States, Italy and Spain supplied acute and convalescent COVID-19 samples.

Here immunoSEQ multiplex PCR was the method, and the copy in TCRdb shows in-frame clones only, minus some. The repertoire holds 30,000 to 40,000 clones, with less than 90% as singletons. Sequencing was carried out using peripheral blood. The receptor was derived from a man aged 55 to 70 with COVID-19, enrolled during active disease.

As DNA, the CDR3 is TGTGCCAGTAGAACTTATAGCAATCAGCCCCAGCATTTT. Its protein product is CASRTYSNQPQHF. The chain carries TRBV19 and TRBJ1-5; D is unresolved. The CDR3 length is 13 residues. The V gene lost 6 bases and the J gene lost 0 bases, with 6 bases spanning the gap. The germline CDR1 and CDR2 sequences are LNHDA and SQIVND (reference sequence).